This T cell receptor beta chain was found in a study of T cells expressing NK-cell markers. For each CDR3 protein, TCRdb gives one entry from its re-call of the 5' RACE reads, without DNA. The sample data list about 460,000 distinct CDR3 sequences. From germline, CDR1 is DFQATT and CDR2 SNEGSKA (reference sequence). The CDR3 length is 15 residues. The chain has TRBV20-1 and TRBJ2-3; the TCRdb D gene call, TRBD1, has no DNA to confirm it. The sequence was collected from a woman aged 45-65 years in good health. The specimen sequenced was blood T cells: a sorted CD56 or NKG2C T cell subset, CD4+ or CD8+ T cells, or bulk PBMC T cells (not recorded which). CDR3 protein: CSALWLTGVSDTQYF.